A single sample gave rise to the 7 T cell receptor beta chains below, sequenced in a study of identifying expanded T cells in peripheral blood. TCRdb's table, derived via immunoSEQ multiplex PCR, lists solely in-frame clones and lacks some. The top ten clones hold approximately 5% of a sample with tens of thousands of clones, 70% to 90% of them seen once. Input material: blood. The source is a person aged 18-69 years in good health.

This CDR3 is CASSLLGLTNYGYTF. CDR3 DNA: TGTGCCAGCAGCTTATTGGGACTGACGAACTATGGCTACACCTTC. V and J are TRBV7-2 and TRBJ1-2; weak D call: TRBD1 (5 bases). With 2 bases removed from V and 2 bases from J, the gap between germline ends came to 12 bases. Looked up from germline, CDR1 is SGHTA and CDR2 is FQGNSA. CDR3 length: 15 amino acids.

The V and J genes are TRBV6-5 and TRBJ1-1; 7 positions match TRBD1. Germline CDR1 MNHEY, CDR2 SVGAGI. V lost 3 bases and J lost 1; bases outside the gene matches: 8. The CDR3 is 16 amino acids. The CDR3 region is CASSYLQGIQNTEAFF. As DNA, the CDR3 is TGTGCCAGCAGTTATTTACAGGGGATACAGAACACTGAAGCTTTCTTT.

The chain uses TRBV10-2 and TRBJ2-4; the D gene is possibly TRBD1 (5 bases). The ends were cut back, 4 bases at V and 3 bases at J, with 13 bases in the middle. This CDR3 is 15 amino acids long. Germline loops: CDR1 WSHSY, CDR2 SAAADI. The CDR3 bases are TGCGCCAGCAGTGTCGGAGACAGACGCAAAAACATTCAGTACTTC. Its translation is CASSVGDRRKNIQYF.

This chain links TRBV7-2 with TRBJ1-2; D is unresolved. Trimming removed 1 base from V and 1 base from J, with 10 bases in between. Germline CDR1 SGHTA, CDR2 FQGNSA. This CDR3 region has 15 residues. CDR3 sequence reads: CASSLGRDYNYGYTF. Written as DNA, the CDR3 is TGTGCCAGCAGCTTAGGAAGAGATTATAACTATGGCTACACCTTC.

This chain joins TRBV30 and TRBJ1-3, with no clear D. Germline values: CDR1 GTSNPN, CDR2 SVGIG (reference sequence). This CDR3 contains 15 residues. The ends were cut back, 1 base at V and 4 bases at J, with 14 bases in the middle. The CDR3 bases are TGTGCCTGGAGTGCCTTCCTGGCTTGGGGAAACACCATATATTTT. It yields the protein CAWSAFLAWGNTIYF.

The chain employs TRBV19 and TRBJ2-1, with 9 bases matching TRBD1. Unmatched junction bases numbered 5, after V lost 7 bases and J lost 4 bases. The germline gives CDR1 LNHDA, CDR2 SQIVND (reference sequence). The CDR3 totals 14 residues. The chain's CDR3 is CASTSGTGYNEQFF. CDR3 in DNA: TGTGCCAGTACCTCCGGGACAGGGTACAATGAGCAGTTCTTC.

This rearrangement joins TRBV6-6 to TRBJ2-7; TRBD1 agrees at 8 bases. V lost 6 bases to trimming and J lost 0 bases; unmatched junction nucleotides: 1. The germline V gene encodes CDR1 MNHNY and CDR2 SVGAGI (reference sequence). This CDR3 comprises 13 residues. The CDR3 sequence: CASRQGGSYEQYF. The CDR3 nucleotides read TGTGCCAGCAGACAGGGGGGCTCCTACGAGCAGTACTTC.